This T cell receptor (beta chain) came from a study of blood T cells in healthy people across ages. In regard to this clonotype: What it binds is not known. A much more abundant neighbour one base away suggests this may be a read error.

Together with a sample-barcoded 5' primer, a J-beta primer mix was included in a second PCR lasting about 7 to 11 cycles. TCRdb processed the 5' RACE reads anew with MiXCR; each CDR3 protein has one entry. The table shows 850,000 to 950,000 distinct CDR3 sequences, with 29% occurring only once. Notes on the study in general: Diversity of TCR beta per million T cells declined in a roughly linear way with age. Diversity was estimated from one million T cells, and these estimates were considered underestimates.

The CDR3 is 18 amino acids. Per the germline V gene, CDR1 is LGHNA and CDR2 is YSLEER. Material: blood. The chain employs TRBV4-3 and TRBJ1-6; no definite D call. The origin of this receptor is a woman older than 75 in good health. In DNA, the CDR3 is TGCGCCAGCAGCCAAGACCTGTCCCCGAGCTCCTATAATTCACCCCCCCACTTT. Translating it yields CASSQDLSPSSYNSPPHF.